Following are 25 T cell receptor beta chains from one sample sequenced in a study of blood T cell repertoires in COVID-19. Profiling relied on immunoSEQ multiplex PCR, and the TCRdb table lists in-frame clones only, not all of them. Here the sample spans fewer than 200,000 clones, about 85% being singletons. The sequenced sample was peripheral blood. All receptors come from a man between 60 and 75 years old with acute or convalescent COVID-19.

The chain combines TRBV19 with TRBJ2-5; TRBD2 aligns across 11 bases. Germline V CDR1 and CDR2: LNHDA, SQIVND (reference sequence). V shed 3 bases and J 4 bases; nucleotides not matched to a gene: 4. CDR3 size: 15 residues. The CDR3 DNA sequence: TGTGCCAGTAGTATTGGCGGACTAGCGGGAGAGACCCAGTACTTC. This codes for CASSIGGLAGETQYF.

This clone occurred a few times. The chain uses TRBV12-3 or TRBV12-4 and TRBJ2-1; D is undetermined. Trimming removed 7 bases from V and 5 bases from J, with 9 bases in between. The CDR3 consists of 12 residues. CDR3 sequence: CASTTLNNEQFF. CDR3 sequence (DNA): TGTGCCAGCACTACACTAAACAATGAGCAGTTCTTC.

The sample holds one count of this clone. This chain uses TRBV24-1 with TRBJ2-7; TRBD1 might be the D (7 bases). With 3 bases removed from V and 5 bases from J, the gap between germline ends came to 13 bases. There are 14 residues in the CDR3. Germline lookup yields CDR1 KGHDR and CDR2 SFDVKD. CDR3 sequence reads: CATSDAGQIHEQYF. Here the CDR3 DNA reads TGTGCCACCAGTGATGCGGGACAGATCCACGAGCAGTACTTC.

The V and J genes are TRBV10-3 and TRBJ1-3; the D is unclear. Trimming stripped 7 bases from V and 4 bases from J, with 5 bases between. The germline V gene encodes CDR1 ENHRY and CDR2 SYGVKD. The CDR3 has 11 amino acids. The CDR3 loop is CAINMGNTIYF. In DNA form, the CDR3 reads TGTGCCATCAACATGGGAAACACCATATATTTT.

The genes are TRBV5-5 and TRBJ1-4, with D unresolved. CDR3 length: 14 amino acids. V gave up 5 bases and J gave up 2 bases, with 10 bases separating them. Germline CDR1 is SGHKS and CDR2 is YYEKEE (reference sequence). CDR3 loop: CASSLVLTNEKLFF. The CDR3 bases are TGTGCCAGCAGTCTTGTGTTGACTAATGAAAAACTGTTTTTT.

In the case of this clone: Possible read error: a much larger clone is one base away. V and J are TRBV11-2 and TRBJ2-5, with 9 positions matching TRBD1. The trim removed 6 bases at V and 3 bases at J, leaving 2 bases unmatched. Germline CDR1 is SGHAT and CDR2 is FQNNGV. CDR3 length: 13 amino acids. CDR3 nucleotide sequence: TGTGCCAGCAGTTGGACAGGGGAAGAGACCCAGTACTTC. The encoded protein is CASSWTGEETQYF.

This chain's CDR3 is CASSLIPGQPNEKLFF. The CDR3 coding sequence is TGCGCCAGCAGCTTAATCCCGGGACAACCGAATGAAAAACTGTTTTTT. This rearrangement joins TRBV5-1 to TRBJ1-4; tentative D call: TRBD1 (6 bases). Trimming took 2 bases from V and 5 from J, leaving 16 bases between them. Per the germline V gene, CDR1 is SGHRS and CDR2 is YFSETQ. CDR3 length: 16 residues.

The chain has TRBV27 and TRBJ1-4, with D maybe TRBD1 (5 bases). V lost 5 bases, J lost 6 bases, and 19 bases lay in between. Germline V gives CDR1 MNHEY, CDR2 SMNVEV (reference sequence). The CDR3 length is 16 residues. The CDR3 DNA reads as TGTGCCAGCAGTCGAACAGGAGTCGGCATGGATGAAAAACTGTTTTTT. Encoded protein: CASSRTGVGMDEKLFF.

V and J are TRBV7-9 and TRBJ1-2; maybe TRBD1 (6 bases). Trimming removed 1 base at V and 8 bases at J, with 11 bases between. The CDR3 has 13 amino acids. Germline values: CDR1 SEHNR, CDR2 FQNEAQ (reference sequence). The CDR3 is CASSLEKGEGYTF. The CDR3 bases are TGTGCCAGCAGCTTAGAGAAGGGGGAAGGCTACACCTTC.

V and J are TRBV5-1 and TRBJ2-7, with TRBD1 matching 8 bases. Germline CDR1 is SGHRS and CDR2 is YFSETQ. The V and J ends lost 2 bases and 0 bases, in that order; junction bases with no gene match: 1. The CDR3 is 14 amino acids. The CDR3 sequence: CASSLQGGSYEQYF. The CDR3 DNA is TGCGCCAGCAGCTTACAGGGGGGCTCCTACGAGCAGTACTTC.

This sequence joins TRBV19 and TRBJ2-7; tentative D call: TRBD2 (7 bases). The CDR3 is 15 residues long. The germline CDR1 and CDR2 sequences are LNHDA and SQIVND (reference sequence). Deletions cut 2 bases from V and 0 bases from J, with 11 bases between. The CDR3 protein is CASSIRGAYSYEQYF. As DNA, the CDR3 is TGTGCCAGTAGTATACGGGGGGCCTACTCCTACGAGCAGTACTTC. The variable domain in full, with the rest retrieved from reference TRBV19 and TRBJ2-7, is DGGITQSPKYLFRKEGQNVTLSCEQNLNHDAMYWYRQDPGQGLRLIYYSQIVNDFQKGDIAEGYSVSREKKESFPLTVTSAQKNPTAFYLCASSIRGAYSYEQYFGPGTRLTVT.

The CDR3 is CASSARDRETEAFF. The CDR3 bases are TGTGCCAGCAGCGCCCGTGACAGGGAGACTGAAGCTTTCTTT. The chain is built from TRBV7-9 and TRBJ1-1, with 7 bases fitting TRBD1. This CDR3 has 14 residues. V was pared by 5 bases and J by 5 bases, with 8 bases of the junction left unmatched. Germline CDR1 is SEHNR and CDR2 is FQNEAQ (reference sequence).

The chain couples TRBV10-3 to TRBJ2-3; 11 bases map to TRBD2. V trimming: 10 bases; J trimming: 2 bases; junction bases outside the gene matches: 14. Germline lookup yields CDR1 ENHRY and CDR2 SYGVKD. The CDR3 covers 17 residues. DNA of the CDR3: TGTGCCACCGTTGAGGGAACTAGCGGGAGATTCACAGATACGCAGTATTTT. Protein: CATVEGTSGRFTDTQYF.

The chain is built from TRBV24-1 and TRBJ1-2; TRBD1 matches at 9 bases. This CDR3 has 15 amino acids. The germline V gene encodes CDR1 KGHDR and CDR2 SFDVKD. With 2 bases clipped from V and 5 bases from J, the junction kept 5 bases outside the gene matches. CDR3: CATSDSGTGKYGYTF. As DNA, the CDR3 is TGTGCCACCAGTGATTCCGGGACAGGGAAATATGGCTACACCTTC.

The chain carries TRBV28 and TRBJ2-7; 8 nucleotides line up with TRBD1. This CDR3 is 14 amino acids long. J was trimmed by 2 bases and V by 8 bases; bases with no gene match: 8. The germline V gene has CDR1 MDHEN and CDR2 SYDVKM. As DNA, the CDR3 is TGTGCCAGCGGGAACAGGGGGTTACCCTACGAGCAGTACGTC. Amino acids: CASGNRGLPYEQYV.

The gene calls are TRBV24-1 and TRBJ2-2, with 8 bases that match TRBD1. The germline V gene encodes CDR1 KGHDR and CDR2 SFDVKD. The CDR3 is 14 residues long. V lost 3 bases and J lost 7; bases outside the gene matches: 3. CDR3 region: CATSDRTGIGELFF. In nucleotides, the CDR3 is TGTGCCACCAGTGATCGGACAGGGATCGGGGAGCTGTTTTTT.

This chain connects TRBV7-3 to TRBJ1-4; D remains unclear. Germline loops: CDR1 SGHTA, CDR2 FQGTGA. The V and J ends lost 3 bases and 7 bases respectively, with 9 bases between them. The CDR3 is 13 amino acids. The chain's CDR3 is CASSLGQAEKLFF. The CDR3 DNA reads TGTGCCAGCAGCTTGGGTCAGGCTGAAAAACTGTTTTTT.

CDR3: CASSHRGRDQPQHF. The CDR3 DNA follows: TGTGCCAGCAGCCACAGGGGGCGGGATCAGCCCCAGCATTTT. The chain has TRBV7-9 and TRBJ1-5; 9 bases match TRBD1. This CDR3 region has 14 residues. Germline V gene sequence: CDR1 SEHNR, CDR2 FQNEAQ (reference sequence). V lost 5 bases to trimming and J lost 5 bases; unmatched junction nucleotides: 4.

The genes are TRBV30 and TRBJ1-1; 10 bases are a match to TRBD1. Germline CDR1 reads GTSNPN; CDR2 reads SVGIG (reference sequence). V lost 6 bases, J lost 5 bases, and 9 bases stayed unmatched. The CDR3 contains 14 residues. The CDR3 loop is CACSTGGRGTEAFF. The DNA of the CDR3 is TGTGCCTGCTCGACAGGGGGCAGGGGTACTGAAGCTTTCTTT.

This clone was observed a handful of times. This chain connects TRBV19 to TRBJ1-2, with a possible D match to TRBD1 (6 bases). The V end lost 5 bases, the J end lost 6 bases, and 13 bases lay between the germline ends. Germline V lookup: CDR1 LNHDA, CDR2 SQIVND (reference sequence). This CDR3 spans 13 amino acids. In DNA, the CDR3 is TGTGCCAGTAGTGCAACAGGGTATGATGGCTACACCTTC. Translation gives CASSATGYDGYTF.

This chain connects TRBV11-2 to TRBJ2-3; 8 nucleotides match TRBD1. The V gene end was trimmed by 5 bases and the J gene end by 6 bases; junction bases not matched to a gene: 1. This CDR3 contains 12 residues. Looked up from germline, CDR1 is SGHAT and CDR2 is FQNNGV. CDR3 nucleotide sequence: TGTGCCAGCAGCAGACAGGGGGATACGCAGTATTTT. This gives the protein CASSRQGDTQYF.

This sequence joins TRBV2 and TRBJ2-7, with D possibly matching TRBD1 (5 bases). Germline V gives CDR1 SNHLY, CDR2 FYNNEI. V dropped 7 bases and J dropped 2 bases, with 9 bases sitting between them. The CDR3 length is 12 residues. The CDR3 DNA sequence: TGTGCCAGCAACCCAGGGACCTACGAGCAGTACGTC. This codes for CASNPGTYEQYV.

The chain links TRBV11-3 to TRBJ2-7; D unclear. This CDR3 spans 12 amino acids. Per germline, CDR1 SGHNT and CDR2 YENEEA. V lost 3 bases and J lost 3, with 6 bases in between. The CDR3 here is CASSFASYEQYF. CDR3 nucleotide sequence: TGTGCCAGCAGCTTCGCGAGCTACGAGCAGTACTTC.

CDR3 region: CASSLFLTDTQYF. The CDR3 region has the DNA TGTGCCAGCAGTTTATTCTTGACAGATACGCAGTATTTT. This sequence joins TRBV12-3 or TRBV12-4 and TRBJ2-3; unclear D gene. CDR3 length: 13 residues. V was clipped by 2 bases and J by 3 bases, with 6 bases between them.

This sequence joins TRBV4-1 and TRBJ2-1; 7 bases line up with TRBD2. The germline gives CDR1 MGHRA, CDR2 YSYEKL. The CDR3 runs to 15 residues. The V gene end was trimmed by 4 bases and the J gene end by 4 bases; junction bases not matched to a gene: 7. Here the CDR3 reads CASSLGLGTYNEQFF. The CDR3 DNA reads as TGCGCCAGCAGCCTAGGACTAGGAACTTACAATGAGCAGTTCTTC.